This TCR beta chain appears in the sequencing data of a study of regulatory T cells in long-lasting Graves disease. V lost 6 bases to trimming and J lost 10 bases; unmatched junction nucleotides: 7. CDR1 and CDR2 from the germline V gene are MNHNS and SASEGT. There are 14 residues in the CDR3. Relying on iRepertoire HTBI primers and Arm-PCR of CDR3 regions, the team built TCR beta libraries. In the authors' workflow: Across samples, around 60 TRBV and about 13 TRBJ segments were found. TCRdb redid the calling of the multiplex PCR reads with MiXCR, one entry per CDR3 protein. These V and J calls originate from TCRdb's pipeline instead of the authors' own analysis. Of fewer than 400,000 distinct CDR3 sequences in the sample, under 25% are singletons; the top ten hold less than 25%. General study results and limits: Peripheral blood was the sole material, not thyroid tissue.

This clonotype was observed many times. What it binds is not known. The sample's time point: persistent/refractory GD, antithyroid drugs over 5 years with positive TRAb. RNA extracted from PBMCs served as the sequencing template. This TCR derives from a female donor with Graves disease. Here the sequenced sample was peripheral blood mononuclear cells (PBMCs), taken when the disease was refractory, from a patient treated with antithyroid drugs. This rearrangement joins TRBV6-1 to TRBJ1-6, with 9 bases identical to TRBD1. The CDR3: CASRGQGSWSPLHF. DNA for the CDR3: TGTGCCAGCAGGGGACAGGGAAGTTGGTCACCCCTCCACTTT.